The T cell receptor beta chain under discussion was sequenced for a study of shared clonotypes between healthy human individuals. Study-wide findings and caveats: It was the few donors that limited the genetic and exposure-history diversity represented.

Looked up from germline, CDR1 is LNHDA and CDR2 is SQIVND (reference sequence). The junction had 10 bases not matched to a gene; V was cut back by 4 bases and J by 3 bases. The CDR3 extends over 16 amino acids. Produced via immunoSEQ multiplex PCR; TCRdb's table is partial and in-frame only. The table lists hundreds of thousands of clones, around 97% of them singletons. A word on this clone: Its antigen is not identified.

This receptor was identified in a woman younger than 45 in good health. Sequenced input: naive CD4+ T cells sorted from blood. Subset noted: CD45RA+ positively selected. The chain combines TRBV19 with TRBJ1-1; TRBD1 aligns across 8 bases. The CDR3 DNA is TGTGCCAGTAGTACCAATTACAGGGGGTCGGACACTGAAGCTTTCTTT. Translated: CASSTNYRGSDTEAFF. Together with reference TRBV19 and TRBJ1-1, the CDR3 gives the full variable domain: DGGITQSPKYLFRKEGQNVTLSCEQNLNHDAMYWYRQDPGQGLRLIYYSQIVNDFQKGDIAEGYSVSREKKESFPLTVTSAQKNPTAFYLCASSTNYRGSDTEAFFGQGTRLTVV.